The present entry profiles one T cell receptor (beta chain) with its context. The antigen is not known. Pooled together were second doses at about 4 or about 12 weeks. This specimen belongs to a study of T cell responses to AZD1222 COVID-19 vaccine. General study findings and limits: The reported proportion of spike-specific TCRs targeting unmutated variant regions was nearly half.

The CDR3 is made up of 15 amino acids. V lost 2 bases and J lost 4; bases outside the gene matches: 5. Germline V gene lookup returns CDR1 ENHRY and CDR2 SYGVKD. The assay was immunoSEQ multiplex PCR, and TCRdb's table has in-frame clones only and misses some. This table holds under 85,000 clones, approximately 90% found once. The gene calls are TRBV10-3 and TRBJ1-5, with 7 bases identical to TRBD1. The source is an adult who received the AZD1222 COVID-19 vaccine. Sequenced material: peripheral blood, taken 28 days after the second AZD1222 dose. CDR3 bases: TGTGCCATCAGTGAGGCGGGACAGTCTAATCAGCCCCAGCATTTT. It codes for CAISEAGQSNQPQHF.